What follows are 31 T cell receptor beta chains derived from one specimen sequenced in a study of cytotoxic CD8 clonotypes in ibrutinib-treated CLL. Sequencing used immunoSEQ multiplex PCR; TCRdb keeps in-frame clones, though not all of them. The sample includes 110,000 to 150,000 clones, around 77% of them seen just once. The sample in question was PBMCs, obtained after 12 months of ibrutinib treatment. These receptors came from a human donor with chronic lymphocytic leukemia.

The rearrangement joins TRBV28 to TRBJ2-3; D is ambiguous. The CDR3 extends over 12 amino acids. The germline gives CDR1 MDHEN, CDR2 SYDVKM. The V gene lost 2 bases and the J gene lost 3 bases, with 3 bases spanning the gap. CDR3 loop: CASSLRTDTQYF. The CDR3 DNA reads as TGTGCCAGCAGTTTACGGACAGATACGCAGTATTTT.

The genes are TRBV27 and TRBJ2-4; TRBD2 matches at 12 bases. V lost 5 bases, J lost 0 bases, and 2 bases stayed unmatched. CDR1 and CDR2 from the germline V gene are MNHEY and SMNVEV (reference sequence). This CDR3 spans 16 amino acids. CDR3 residues: CASSQLAGGAKNIQYF. The CDR3 nucleotides are TGTGCCAGCAGTCAACTAGCGGGGGGAGCCAAAAACATTCAGTACTTC.

This chain uses TRBV4-3 with TRBJ2-7; 8 bases agree with TRBD2. V gave up 4 bases and J gave up 4 bases; unmatched junction bases: 9. Germline loops: CDR1 LGHNA, CDR2 YSLEER. There are 15 residues in the CDR3. CDR3 in amino acids: CASSPGEREWYEQYF. The CDR3 region has the DNA TGCGCCAGCAGCCCCGGGGAGCGGGAGTGGTACGAGCAGTACTTC.

The chain links TRBV6-5 to TRBJ2-1; the D call may be TRBD1 or TRBD2 (5 bases each). V lost 5 bases, J lost 5 bases, and 7 bases lay in between. The V gene's germline CDR1 is MNHEY and CDR2 SVGAGI. This CDR3 region has 12 residues. The CDR3 protein is CASSRGHNEQFF. The CDR3, as DNA: TGTGCCAGCAGTCGGGGACACAATGAGCAGTTCTTC.

V usage is TRBV28 and J usage is TRBJ2-6; D is undetermined. The V gene lost 11 bases and the J gene lost 1 base, with 9 bases spanning the gap. Germline assignment: CDR1 MDHEN and CDR2 SYDVKM. The CDR3 has 13 amino acids. CDR3 sequence: CALGTSGANVLTF. CDR3 DNA: TGTGCCTTGGGTACTTCTGGGGCCAACGTCCTGACTTTC.

This chain uses TRBV2 with TRBJ1-5, with 10 nucleotides matching TRBD1. V lost 6 bases to trimming and J lost 2 bases; unmatched junction nucleotides: 4. Germline V CDR1 and CDR2: SNHLY, FYNNEI. CDR3 length equals 15 residues. CDR3 nucleotides: TGTGCCAGCAGCAGACAGGGGGCCGGCAATCAGCCCCAGCATTTT. Its protein product is CASSRQGAGNQPQHF.

This clone was found many times. The chain recombines TRBV6-1 with TRBJ1-4; D is perhaps TRBD1 (6 bases). The V gene's germline CDR1 is MNHNS and CDR2 SASEGT. The CDR3 spans 14 residues. V was pared by 5 bases and J by 6 bases, with 13 bases between. CDR3 coding DNA: TGTGCCAGCAGTTTTAGGGGGAGGGATGAAAAACTGTTTTTT. Translated: CASSFRGRDEKLFF.

The chain couples TRBV5-1 to TRBJ2-3; D might be TRBD2 (5 bases). Germline V lookup: CDR1 SGHRS, CDR2 YFSETQ. V dropped 0 bases and J dropped 0 bases, with 11 bases sitting between them. This CDR3 comprises 16 residues. CDR3 sequence: CASSLGGSASTDTQYF. Written as DNA, the CDR3 is TGCGCCAGCAGCTTGGGAGGTAGCGCTAGCACAGATACGCAGTATTTT. Full variable domain (rest looked up from reference TRBV5-1 and TRBJ2-3): KAGVTQTPRYLIKTRGQQVTLSCSPISGHRSVSWYQQTPGQGLQFLFEYFSETQRNKGNFPGRFSGRQFSNSRSEMNVSTLELGDSALYLCASSLGGSASTDTQYFGPGTRLTVL.

The J gene is TRBJ1-1, the V gene TRBV30; no firm D call. Germline CDR1 reads GTSNPN; CDR2 reads SVGIG (reference sequence). The CDR3 has 14 amino acids. The germline V and J ends were trimmed by 0 bases and 0 bases, with 8 bases remaining between them. CDR3 in amino acids: CAWSVLRLNTEAFF. CDR3 coding DNA: TGTGCCTGGAGTGTACTCAGACTGAACACTGAAGCTTTCTTT.

The chain carries TRBV7-9 and TRBJ2-7; D gene ambiguous. This CDR3 is 13 amino acids long. V lost 5 bases to trimming and J lost 1 base, with 9 bases between them. The germline gives CDR1 SEHNR, CDR2 FQNEAQ (reference sequence). As DNA, the CDR3 is TGTGCCAGCAGCCCCCTACAGTCCTACGAGCAGTACTTC. It specifies CASSPLQSYEQYF.

J is TRBJ1-4 and V is TRBV30, with 7 nucleotides matching TRBD1. The CDR3 sequence is 14 residues long. Germline-derived CDR1 and CDR2 are GTSNPN and SVGIG (reference sequence). The V segment lost 2 bases and the J segment 4 bases; nucleotides outside the gene matches: 4. The CDR3: CAWSRDSFNEKLFF. The CDR3 DNA reads as TGTGCCTGGAGTCGGGACAGCTTTAATGAAAAACTGTTTTTT.

CDR3 loop: CASSLNIPGQGAYEQYF. The CDR3 bases are TGCGCCAGCAGCTTGAACATTCCGGGACAGGGGGCGTACGAGCAGTACTTC. The chain links TRBV5-1 to TRBJ2-7; TRBD1 aligns across 12 bases. V was pared by 1 base and J by 4 bases, with 9 bases of the junction left unmatched. The length of the CDR3 is 17 residues. Germline-derived CDR1 and CDR2 are SGHRS and YFSETQ.

The chain combines TRBV5-1 with TRBJ1-4; 7 bases agree with TRBD1. Germline V lookup: CDR1 SGHRS, CDR2 YFSETQ. This CDR3 region has 18 residues. Trimming at V came to 0 bases and at J to 1 base, leaving 9 bases not matched to a gene. CDR3: CASSLAEGARGTNEKLFF. The CDR3 DNA follows: TGCGCCAGCAGCTTGGCCGAGGGGGCCCGGGGAACTAATGAAAAACTGTTTTTT.

This clone has a single count. The chain joins TRBV25-1 to TRBJ2-7; 10 bases map to TRBD2. This CDR3 contains 18 residues. Trimming removed 0 bases from V and 0 bases from J; junction bases left unmatched: 8. Germline V CDR1 and CDR2: MGHDK, SYGVNS. The DNA for the CDR3 is TGTGCCAGCAGTGAATATTTCCCGGGACTAGCGTCCTCCTACGAGCAGTACTTC. Amino acids: CASSEYFPGLASSYEQYF.

The rearrangement links TRBV13 to TRBJ2-5; 12 bases line up with TRBD1. This CDR3 is 14 amino acids long. The V segment lost 5 bases and the J segment 5 bases; nucleotides outside the gene matches: 3. Germline assignment: CDR1 PRHDT and CDR2 FYEKMQ (reference sequence). Written as DNA, the CDR3 is TGTGCCAGCAGCCGGGACAGGGGGCGGGAGACCCAGTACTTC. It specifies CASSRDRGRETQYF. The whole variable domain, remainder taken from reference TRBV13 and TRBJ2-5, is AAGVIQSPRHLIKEKRETATLKCYPIPRHDTVYWYQQGPGQDPQFLISFYEKMQSDKGSIPDRFSAQQFSDYHSELNMSSLELGDSALYFCASSRDRGRETQYFGPGTRLLVL.

This clone was counted a few times. The rearrangement uses TRBV27 and TRBJ1-5; D is ambiguous. Between the trimmed V and J ends, which lost 4 bases and 2 bases, there was a span of 12 bases. Looked up from germline, CDR1 is MNHEY and CDR2 is SMNVEV (reference sequence). This CDR3 has 15 amino acids. CDR3 loop: CASSYGSGGNQPQHF. The CDR3 region has the DNA TGTGCCAGCAGTTATGGCAGCGGGGGCAATCAGCCCCAGCATTTT.

The CDR3 sequence: CAWSVVQVKSANTEAFF. The CDR3 region has the DNA TGTGCCTGGAGTGTAGTGCAGGTCAAGTCGGCCAACACTGAAGCTTTCTTT. V is TRBV30 and J is TRBJ1-1; no clear D gene. The CDR3 contains 17 residues. Germline V gene sequence: CDR1 GTSNPN, CDR2 SVGIG (reference sequence). V was clipped by 0 bases and J by 2 bases, with 19 bases between them.

The gene calls are TRBV5-1 and TRBJ1-1; D might be TRBD1 (6 bases). This CDR3 comprises 15 residues. The germline CDR1 and CDR2 sequences are SGHRS and YFSETQ. V dropped 4 bases and J dropped 5 bases, with 18 bases sitting between them. CDR3 amino acids: CASSERQDLGTEAFF. CDR3 DNA sequence: TGCGCCAGCAGCGAAAGACAGGATCTAGGGACTGAAGCTTTCTTT.

The chain employs TRBV30 and TRBJ2-4, with TRBD2 matching over 13 bases. This CDR3 has 15 residues. V was pared by 0 bases and J by 6 bases, with 2 bases of the junction left unmatched. Per germline, CDR1 GTSNPN and CDR2 SVGIG (reference sequence). The CDR3 DNA sequence: TGTGCCTGGAGTGTACTAGCGGGAGGGCTAAACATTCAGTACTTC. Its translation: CAWSVLAGGLNIQYF. Filled out from reference TRBV30 and TRBJ2-4, the complete variable domain reads SQTIHQWPATLVQPVGSPLSLECTVEGTSNPNLYWYRQAAGRGLQLLFYSVGIGQISSEVPQNLSASRPQDRQFILSSKKLLLSDSGFYLCAWSVLAGGLNIQYFGAGTRLSVL.

The genes are TRBV6-1 and TRBJ1-1; D unresolved. Germline CDR1 MNHNS, CDR2 SASEGT. CDR3 size: 15 residues. Trimming stripped 3 bases from V and 2 bases from J, with 13 bases between. The CDR3 DNA reads as TGTGCCAGCAGTGATTCCCCCGGCCTAAACACTGAAGCTTTCTTT. This gives the protein CASSDSPGLNTEAFF.

The rearrangement joins TRBV18 to TRBJ2-1; D is undetermined. The germline V gene encodes CDR1 KGHSH and CDR2 LQKENI. The CDR3 extends over 12 amino acids. V was cut by 3 bases and J by 8 bases, with 8 bases left in between. CDR3 coding DNA: TGTGCCAGCTCACCGGAAACCTATGAGCAGTTCTTC. It encodes CASSPETYEQFF.

The V call is TRBV5-6, the J call TRBJ1-3, with 8 bases that match TRBD1. CDR1 and CDR2 (germline): SGHDT, YYEEEE. The CDR3 sequence is 15 residues long. Unmatched junction bases numbered 4, after V lost 3 bases and J lost 2 bases. The CDR3: CASSSQGGAGNTIYF. CDR3 in DNA: TGTGCCAGCAGCTCACAGGGGGGGGCTGGAAACACCATATATTTT. The full variable domain, rest sourced from reference TRBV5-6 and TRBJ1-3, is DAGVTQSPTHLIKTRGQQVTLRCSPKSGHDTVSWYQQALGQGPQFIFQYYEEEERQRGNFPDRFSGHQFPNYSSELNVNALLLGDSALYLCASSSQGGAGNTIYFGEGSWLTVV.

This clone has just one count. The V call is TRBV15, the J call TRBJ2-7; the D is unclear. The CDR3 is 15 amino acids. The ends were cut back, 4 bases at V and 5 bases at J, with 18 bases in the middle. From germline, CDR1 is LNHNV and CDR2 YYDKDF (reference sequence). The CDR3 coding sequence is TGTGCCACCAGCACCGATGGGCCCCGGGCCCACGAGCAGTACTTC. Its protein is CATSTDGPRAHEQYF.

The V call is TRBV5-1, the J call TRBJ2-2; D might be TRBD1 (6 bases). Looked up from germline, CDR1 is SGHRS and CDR2 is YFSETQ. Trimming cost V 4 bases and J 0 bases, with 10 bases left between them. The CDR3 consists of 15 residues. The CDR3, as DNA: TGCGCCAGCAGCAAACAGGGTACGAACACCGGGGAGCTGTTTTTT. Translated: CASSKQGTNTGELFF. Drawing the rest from reference TRBV5-1 and TRBJ2-2, the complete variable domain is KAGVTQTPRYLIKTRGQQVTLSCSPISGHRSVSWYQQTPGQGLQFLFEYFSETQRNKGNFPGRFSGRQFSNSRSEMNVSTLELGDSALYLCASSKQGTNTGELFFGEGSRLTVL.

V usage is TRBV7-2 and J usage is TRBJ2-3; 9 bases align to TRBD2. Germline V lookup: CDR1 SGHTA, CDR2 FQGNSA. The CDR3 contains 16 residues. Trimming took 3 bases from V and 1 from J; bases not matched to a gene: 5. The CDR3 loop is CASSFGSGSRTDTQYF. CDR3 sequence (DNA): TGTGCCAGCAGCTTCGGTAGCGGGAGCCGCACAGATACGCAGTATTTT.

This clone was seen many times. The V gene is TRBV5-1, the J gene TRBJ1-4; D is perhaps TRBD1 (5 bases). V dropped 4 bases and J dropped 1 base, with 20 bases sitting between them. Germline CDR1 reads SGHRS; CDR2 reads YFSETQ. The CDR3 runs to 18 residues. In DNA form, the CDR3 reads TGCGCCAGCAGCCGCAGGGACTGGGAGTCTATAACTAATGAAAAACTGTTTTTT. This encodes CASSRRDWESITNEKLFF.

The V gene is TRBV5-1, the J gene TRBJ2-7, with D perhaps matching TRBD1 or TRBD2 (8 bases each). Germline V lookup: CDR1 SGHRS, CDR2 YFSETQ. V gave up 0 bases and J gave up 5 bases, with 27 bases separating them. This CDR3 spans 19 amino acids. The CDR3 DNA sequence: TGCGCCAGCAGCTTGGTACCAGGGGGCGCAGGAGCGGGAGTCCACGAGCAGTACTTC. This encodes CASSLVPGGAGAGVHEQYF.

The chain recombines TRBV6-5 with TRBJ1-2, with D perhaps TRBD1 (6 bases). Trimming removed 6 bases at V and 8 bases at J, with 22 bases between. Germline V gene lookup returns CDR1 MNHEY and CDR2 SVGAGI. The CDR3 totals 15 residues. CDR3 sequence (DNA): TGTGCCAGCAGCACAGGGCGGATCCGGGAGGGAGGCTACACCTTC. This sequence encodes CASSTGRIREGGYTF.

The chain couples TRBV4-1 to TRBJ2-7, with D hard to call. The germline V gene encodes CDR1 MGHRA and CDR2 YSYEKL. The CDR3 runs 14 residues. The germline V and J ends were trimmed by 0 bases and 6 bases, with 12 bases remaining between them. CDR3 DNA sequence: TGCGCCAGCAGCCAAGATTTACGGGTCCGCGAGCAGTACTTC. It is translated as CASSQDLRVREQYF.

The chain links TRBV7-2 to TRBJ1-4; 9 nucleotides align to TRBD1. The V gene's germline CDR1 is SGHTA and CDR2 FQGNSA. The CDR3 has 15 amino acids. J lost 5 bases, V lost 5 bases, and 6 bases had no gene match. The CDR3 DNA sequence: TGTGCCAGCAGCCTGCCCGGACAGGGGAATGAAAAACTGTTTTTT. Translated: CASSLPGQGNEKLFF.

As regards this clone: Sequence at one end of the junction differs from germline and may be a read error. The rearrangement uses TRBV28 and TRBJ2-1, with D unclear. The CDR3 has 11 residues. The V gene's germline CDR1 is MDHEN and CDR2 SYDVKM. This CDR3 reads CANSFRVEQFF. CDR3 DNA sequence: TGTGCCAACAGTTTTAGGGTTGAGCAGTTCTTC.